This is a list of T cell receptor beta chains from one sample in a study of T cells in Graves' hyperthyroidism and ophthalmopathy. TCRdb fed the multiplex PCR reads into MiXCR, producing one record per CDR3 protein. This table holds approximately 530,000 distinct CDR3 sequences, about 20% found once. The specimen was blood. The receptors shown here come from a man aged 35 to 55 with Graves' ophthalmopathy. The CDR3 runs from the conserved cysteine through the conserved F or W. Fields, in order: V gene, clone size, D gene, J gene, CDR3 protein, CDR3 DNA. The D gene is left open where the match is weak. Not all rows give a size; the values are once, few, many and, for expanded clones, a class.

>TRBV10-3|few|TRBD2|TRBJ2-1
CASRAREGHYNEQFF
TGTGCCTCCCGAGCCCGGGAGGGCCATTACAATGAGCAGTTCTTC
>TRBV6-1|few|NA|TRBJ2-3
CASSPQQGPDTQYF
TGTGCCAGCAGTCCCCAACAGGGCCCAGATACGCAGTATTTT
>TRBV12-3/TRBV12-4|many|NA|TRBJ2-1
CASSLGTEQFF
TGTGCCAGCAGTTTAGGGACTGAGCAGTTCTTC
>TRBV6-1|many|TRBD1|TRBJ1-1
CASSLDRVRTEAFF
TGTGCCAGCAGCCTAGACAGGGTGAGAACTGAAGCTTTCTTT
>TRBV3-1|few|NA|TRBJ1-2
CASSQGSGVYGYTF
TGTGCCAGCAGCCAAGGCTCGGGGGTTTATGGCTACACCTTC
>TRBV7-8|many|TRBD2|TRBJ2-1
CASSSPGTSGRGHEQFF
TGTGCCAGCAGTTCCCCCGGGACTAGCGGGAGAGGGCATGAGCAGTTCTTC
>TRBV5-4|NA|NA|TRBJ1-3
CASSPGRGPGTIYF
TGTGCCAGCAGCCCGGGACGGGGCCCGGGCACCATATATTTT
>TRBV7-2|few|TRBD2|TRBJ2-1
CASSFRDYAYNEQFF
TGTGCCAGCAGCTTCCGGGACTACGCCTACAATGAGCAGTTCTTC
>TRBV7-9|NA|TRBD2|TRBJ2-7
CASSFSSGREQYF
TGTGCCAGCAGCTTCTCTAGCGGTCGAGAGCAGTACTTC
>TRBV19|NA|TRBD2|TRBJ2-1
CASSPRGVAGARSSYNEQFF
TGTGCCAGTAGTCCCCGGGGGGTAGCGGGGGCCAGGAGCTCCTACAATGAGCAGTTCTTC
>TRBV6-1|many|TRBD2|TRBJ2-1
CASISQRGGRNEQFF
TGTGCCAGCATTTCCCAGCGGGGGGGCCGAAATGAGCAGTTCTTC
>TRBV4-2|NA|NA|TRBJ2-3
CASSQSNPTDTQYF
TGTGCCAGCAGCCAATCGAACCCCACAGATACGCAGTATTTT
>TRBV7-2|few|NA|TRBJ2-6
CASSLGRRFSGANVLTF
TGTGCCAGCAGCTTAGGAAGACGCTTCTCTGGGGCCAACGTCCTGACTTTC
>TRBV7-8|few|TRBD1|TRBJ1-6
CASRPPGQANSPLHF
TGTGCCAGCCGACCCCCCGGACAGGCCAATTCACCCCTCCACTTT
>TRBV6-2/TRBV6-3|NA|NA|TRBJ2-7
CASSFLGQEYEQYF
TGTGCCAGCAGTTTCTTGGGACAAGAATACGAGCAGTACTTC
>TRBV10-3|few|NA|TRBJ2-2
CAIRDTPTNTGELFF
TGTGCCATCAGGGATACACCGACGAACACCGGGGAGCTGTTTTTT
>TRBV12-5|few|NA|TRBJ2-7
CASGFIETKGYEQYF
TGTGCTAGTGGTTTCATAGAGACAAAGGGCTACGAGCAGTACTTC
>TRBV18|many|TRBD1|TRBJ1-2
CASSPSPPLQGDYGYTF
TGTGCCAGCTCACCATCGCCCCCGTTACAGGGGGACTATGGCTACACCTTC
>TRBV6-2/TRBV6-3|few|TRBD2|TRBJ2-3
CASSDPGLAGIDTQYF
TGTGCCAGCAGTGACCCCGGTCTAGCGGGGATAGATACGCAGTATTTT
>TRBV11-1|NA|NA|TRBJ1-2
CASSSFGRVYGYTF
TGTGCCAGCAGCTCCTTCGGCAGGGTCTATGGCTACACCTTC
>TRBV30|many|NA|TRBJ2-2
CAWTALIAGELFF
TGTGCCTGGACCGCACTTATAGCCGGGGAGCTGTTTTTT
>TRBV7-9|NA|NA|TRBJ2-7
CASSPRQVDSYEQYF
TGTGCCAGCAGCCCCCGACAGGTTGACTCCTACGAGCAGTACTTC
>TRBV18|few|NA|TRBJ2-2
CASSPLREELFF
TGTGCCAGCTCACCATTGAGGGAAGAGCTGTTTTTT
>TRBV11-2|many|NA|TRBJ1-5
CASSLREGQPQHF
TGTGCCAGCAGCTTGCGCGAGGGACAGCCCCAGCATTTT